Sequencing of this T cell receptor (beta chain) was carried out in a study of cytomegalovirus exposure and HLA in healthy donors. Of note for this clone: Its antigen is as yet unknown.

Amplification used 60 Vbeta primers and 13 Jbeta primers. Assay used: immunoSEQ multiplex PCR; TCRdb lists only in-frame clones, some missing. The sample holds 200,000 or so clones; 82% are singletons and the top ten take 0.098%. The CDR3 contains 15 residues. Germline V gene data show CDR1 as SQVTM and CDR2 as ANQGSEA. The ends lost 4 bases at V and 2 bases at J; junction bases unmatched: 6. Whole-study results and caveats: The study carried out a later analysis of TCR beta sequences. It associated some 17,000 of them with specific HLA alleles at a false discovery rate of 0.05. The study found most TCR sequences rare, yet found some public TCRs in many donors. A later analysis found that most CMV-associated TCR beta chains appeared HLA-restricted.

Specimen: PBMCs. The sequence came from a boy between 2 and 10 years old in good health and CMV-seronegative. The V call is TRBV29-1, the J call TRBJ2-1; TRBD1 agrees at 9 bases. CDR3 protein: CSVANRDRAYNEQFF. CDR3 sequence (DNA): TGCAGCGTTGCCAACCGGGACAGGGCCTACAATGAGCAGTTCTTC.